This passage covers 9 T cell receptor beta chains from one sample sequenced in a study of radiotherapy plus CTLA-4 blockade in lung cancer. The assay was immunoSEQ multiplex PCR, and TCRdb's table has in-frame clones only and misses some. The sample contains about 110,000 clones, roughly 84% of which appear only once. Sequencing used peripheral blood, obtained from a patient treated with radiotherapy plus ipilimumab. Every receptor here comes from a human donor with non-small cell lung cancer that progressed on radiotherapy plus ipilimumab. Some clones in this sample may be carry-over from other donors' samples.

The chain recombines TRBV5-1 with TRBJ2-4, with D hard to call. This CDR3 comprises 16 residues. Germline CDR1 and CDR2: SGHRS and YFSETQ. V dropped 2 bases and J dropped 0 bases, with 12 bases sitting between them. The CDR3 is CASSFGSQGAKNIQYF. The CDR3 bases are TGCGCCAGCAGCTTCGGATCCCAAGGAGCCAAAAACATTCAGTACTTC.

This clone was picked up a small number of times. This chain uses TRBV7-2 with TRBJ2-1, with TRBD1 matching over 9 bases. The J segment lost 0 bases and the V segment lost 5 bases, leaving 8 bases of the junction unmatched. This CDR3 spans 17 amino acids. Germline CDR1 is SGHTA and CDR2 is FQGNSA. CDR3 in DNA: TGTGCCAGCAGCATAGGACAGGGGCGGGTCTCCTACAATGAGCAGTTCTTC. Translated, it gives CASSIGQGRVSYNEQFF. Looking up the rest from reference TRBV7-2 and TRBJ2-1 gives the full variable domain: GAGVSQSPSNKVTEKGKDVELRCDPISGHTALYWYRQSLGQGLEFLIYFQGNSAPDKSGLPSDRFSAERTGGSVSTLTIQRTQQEDSAVYLCASSIGQGRVSYNEQFFGPGTRLTVL.

The genes are TRBV9 and TRBJ2-1; weak D call: TRBD1 (6 bases). CDR1 is SGDLS, CDR2 YYNGEE, per germline. With 0 bases removed from V and 4 bases from J, the gap between germline ends came to 8 bases. The CDR3 has 14 residues. The CDR3 region is CASSVGDTYNEQFF. The CDR3 bases are TGTGCCAGCAGCGTAGGGGACACATACAATGAGCAGTTCTTC.

The chain links TRBV7-3 to TRBJ2-1; TRBD1 matches at 9 bases. The ends lost 1 base at V and 7 bases at J; junction bases unmatched: 8. This CDR3 contains 16 residues. In germline, CDR1 is SGHTA, CDR2 FQGTGA. CDR3 sequence reads: CASSLREGDRANEQFF. The CDR3 DNA reads as TGTGCCAGCAGCTTAAGGGAGGGGGACAGGGCTAATGAGCAGTTCTTC.

This clone was recorded only once. This chain uses TRBV5-1 with TRBJ1-1; D gene unclear. Trimming pared 4 bases from V and 4 bases from J, leaving 11 bases between. From germline, CDR1 is SGHRS and CDR2 YFSETQ. There are 13 residues in the CDR3. The CDR3 DNA follows: TGCGCCAGCAGCCGGGCCGGAGGCACTGAAGCTTTCTTT. This codes for CASSRAGGTEAFF.

This clone was seen a few times. The J gene is TRBJ1-4, the V gene TRBV19; TRBD1 aligns across 9 bases. This CDR3 spans 16 amino acids. V gave up 5 bases and J gave up 0 bases; unmatched junction bases: 4. In germline, CDR1 is LNHDA, CDR2 SQIVND (reference sequence). The CDR3 bases are TGTGCCAGTAGTGGGGGACAGGGAGCAACTAATGAAAAACTGTTTTTT. Translated, it gives CASSGGQGATNEKLFF.

This clone was found a few times. The chain employs TRBV10-3 and TRBJ1-3, with 8 bases identical to TRBD1. Germline V gene sequence: CDR1 ENHRY, CDR2 SYGVKD. The CDR3 runs 16 residues. J lost 0 bases, V lost 4 bases, and 5 bases had no gene match. Here the CDR3 reads CAISAGQGHSGNTIYF. The DNA for the CDR3 is TGTGCCATCAGTGCCGGACAGGGCCACTCTGGAAACACCATATATTTT.

CDR3: CASSVRLAENQETQYF. The CDR3 DNA reads as TGTGCCAGCAGCGTAAGACTAGCGGAGAACCAAGAGACCCAGTACTTC. The chain is built from TRBV9 and TRBJ2-5, with TRBD2 matching 9 bases. This CDR3 comprises 16 residues. The germline V gene encodes CDR1 SGDLS and CDR2 YYNGEE. The trim removed 1 base at V and 0 bases at J, leaving 4 bases unmatched.

This chain uses TRBV5-1 with TRBJ2-2; no clear D. V was pared by 1 base and J by 7 bases, with 8 bases between. The CDR3 spans 13 residues. Germline V gene data show CDR1 as SGHRS and CDR2 as YFSETQ. The CDR3 DNA reads TGCGCCAGCAGCTTGTTTGGTGACGGGGAGCTGTTTTTT. It specifies CASSLFGDGELFF.